The 2 T cell receptor beta chains presented below share a single source sample, sequenced in a study of blood T cell repertoires in COVID-19. Clones were read by immunoSEQ multiplex PCR, and TCRdb kept only the in-frame ones, dropping some. The sample contains about 350,000 clones, roughly nine tenths of which appear only once. Sequencing was performed on PBMCs or T cells enriched from blood (not recorded which). The receptors stem from a woman aged 25-40 years who had recovered from COVID-19.

The chain employs TRBV5-1 and TRBJ1-1; D is possibly TRBD1 (5 bases). Trimming shortened V by 2 bases and J by 2 bases, and 7 bases separated the two germline ends. The length of the CDR3 is 13 residues. Per germline, CDR1 SGHRS and CDR2 YFSETQ. CDR3 sequence reads: CASSLQDNTEAFF. CDR3 nucleotides: TGCGCCAGCAGCTTACAGGATAACACTGAAGCTTTCTTT.

V gene TRBV7-6 combines with J gene TRBJ2-5; D might be TRBD2 (6 bases). The V gene's germline CDR1 is SGHVS and CDR2 FNYEAQ. The CDR3 is 14 residues long. V was clipped by 3 bases and J by 1 base, with 9 bases between them. The CDR3 nucleotides read TGTGCCAGCAGCTTTCTTAGCGGCCAAGAGACCCAGTACTTC. Amino acid sequence: CASSFLSGQETQYF. Filled out from reference TRBV7-6 and TRBJ2-5, the complete variable domain reads GAGVSQSPRYKVTKRGQDVALRCDPISGHVSLYWYRQALGQGPEFLTYFNYEAQQDKSGLPNDRFSAERPEGSISTLTIQRTEQRDSAMYRCASSFLSGQETQYFGPGTRLLVL.